The 16 T cell receptor beta chains below all came from one sample that was sequenced in a study of response to subunit inactivated influenza vaccine. TCRdb ran MiXCR on the RT-PCR reads and lists one entry per CDR3 protein. This table has 800,000 or so distinct CDR3 sequences, 21% appearing once. This sample comprised PBMCs from blood, obtained approximately 5 days after vaccination. The source of these receptors is a middle-aged man who received an inactivated influenza vaccine.

The sample holds many counts of this clonotype. V usage is TRBV12-3 or TRBV12-4 and J usage is TRBJ1-2, with no clear D. Trimming pared 2 bases from V and 1 base from J, leaving 5 bases between. The CDR3 sequence is 13 residues long. In DNA, the CDR3 is TGTGCCAGCAGTTTAAACCTTAACTATGGCTACACCTTC. Translation gives CASSLNLNYGYTF.

This clonotype was observed a handful of times. The chain carries TRBV18 and TRBJ2-7; tentative D call: TRBD2 (5 bases). The germline V gene encodes CDR1 KGHSH and CDR2 LQKENI. V was shortened by 3 bases and J by 0 bases, with 12 bases between the two germline ends. The CDR3 consists of 15 residues. The CDR3 sequence is CASSPARALSYEQYF. The CDR3 region has the DNA TGTGCCAGCTCACCGGCGCGGGCCCTCTCCTACGAGCAGTACTTC.

This clonotype turned up a few times. J is TRBJ2-7 and V is TRBV6-1; 8 bases line up with TRBD1. The germline V gene has CDR1 MNHNS and CDR2 SASEGT. This CDR3 is 15 amino acids long. J gave up 2 bases and V 7 bases, and 10 bases lay outside the gene matches. The CDR3 DNA reads TGTGCCAGCACCAGAGCAGGGGGCAAGACCTACGAGCAGTACTTC. Its translation: CASTRAGGKTYEQYF.

The rearrangement joins TRBV5-1 to TRBJ1-1; TRBD1 matches at 8 bases. There are 17 residues in the CDR3. V lost 4 bases, J lost 5 bases, and 16 bases stayed unmatched. CDR1 is SGHRS, CDR2 YFSETQ, per germline. The CDR3 reads CASSPPRFGQGRTEAFF. CDR3 DNA sequence: TGCGCCAGCAGCCCCCCGAGGTTTGGACAGGGCAGAACTGAAGCTTTCTTT.

The V call is TRBV6-1, the J call TRBJ2-5; TRBD2 aligns across 7 bases. Germline V gives CDR1 MNHNS, CDR2 SASEGT. The CDR3 sequence is 15 residues long. With 5 bases clipped from V and 2 bases from J, the junction kept 8 bases outside the gene matches. CDR3 amino acids: CASSPTGGRQETQYF. In DNA form, the CDR3 reads TGTGCCAGCAGTCCGACGGGGGGTAGGCAAGAGACCCAGTACTTC.

The V and J genes are TRBV6-6 and TRBJ2-5; D is possibly TRBD2 (5 bases). V shed 2 bases and J shed 1 base, with 5 bases lying between them. This CDR3 spans 13 amino acids. CDR1 is MNHNY and CDR2 is SVGAGI in the germline V gene (reference sequence). The DNA of the CDR3 is TGTGCCAGCAGTTACGCGGGCCAAGAGACCCAGTACTTC. It is translated as CASSYAGQETQYF.

The chain carries TRBV29-1 and TRBJ1-1; 7 bases match TRBD1. The V and J ends lost 7 bases and 3 bases, in that order; junction bases with no gene match: 8. CDR3 length: 13 residues. Germline loops: CDR1 SQVTM, CDR2 ANQGSEA. The CDR3 region is CSATTGSYTEAFF. The CDR3 DNA is TGCAGCGCTACGACAGGGTCATACACTGAAGCTTTCTTT.

This clonotype was seen a handful of times. As DNA, the CDR3 is TGTGCCAGCAGTGATGAACTAGCGGGCACCTACAATGAGCAGTTCTTC. The encoded protein is CASSDELAGTYNEQFF. V is TRBV2 and J is TRBJ2-1, with 9 positions matching TRBD2. CDR1 and CDR2 from the germline V gene are SNHLY and FYNNEI. J lost 2 bases, V lost 3 bases, and 5 bases had no gene match. This CDR3 contains 16 residues.

There are a few counts of this clonotype. This chain's CDR3 is CASSSSTGAGQYF. The CDR3 DNA follows: TGTGCCAGCAGTTCATCGACAGGGGCTGGGCAGTACTTC. The chain uses TRBV12-3 or TRBV12-4 and TRBJ2-7, with 8 bases matching TRBD1. The CDR3 runs 13 residues. J was trimmed by 9 bases and V by 4 bases; bases with no gene match: 8.

This clonotype occurred many times. The V gene is TRBV12-3 or TRBV12-4, the J gene TRBJ2-1; TRBD2 agrees at 12 bases. Trimming cost V 4 bases and J 9 bases; bases outside gene matches: 7. CDR3 length: 15 residues. CDR3: CASSSLAGGLGEQFF. CDR3 sequence (DNA): TGTGCCAGCAGTTCTCTAGCGGGAGGGCTCGGTGAGCAGTTCTTC.

The chain employs TRBV14 and TRBJ2-7, with D perhaps matching TRBD1 (6 bases). This CDR3 is built from 14 residues. V was trimmed by 4 bases and J by 7 bases, leaving 17 bases between them. Looked up from germline, CDR1 is SGHDN and CDR2 is FVKESK. CDR3 residues: CASSRVLGAREQYF. Here the CDR3 DNA reads TGTGCCAGCAGCCGAGTTCTGGGGGCCAGGGAGCAGTACTTC.

This clonotype was seen ten or more times. The V gene is TRBV7-9, the J gene TRBJ2-1; TRBD2 agrees at 8 bases. V lost 1 base to trimming and J lost 6 bases; unmatched junction nucleotides: 8. Germline loops: CDR1 SEHNR, CDR2 FQNEAQ (reference sequence). The CDR3 covers 16 residues. The CDR3 protein is CASSLGRGGFVNEQFF. The CDR3 bases are TGTGCCAGCAGCTTAGGTCGGGGGGGATTCGTCAATGAGCAGTTCTTC. The full variable domain, completed using reference TRBV7-9 and TRBJ2-1, is DTGVSQNPRHKITKRGQNVTFRCDPISEHNRLYWYRQTLGQGPEFLTYFQNEAQLEKSRLLSDRFSAERPKGSFSTLEIQRTEQGDSAMYLCASSLGRGGFVNEQFFGPGTRLTVL.

V usage is TRBV5-1 and J usage is TRBJ2-2; D gene ambiguous. The CDR3 length is 16 residues. Trimming stripped 3 bases from V and 0 bases from J, with 12 bases between. Germline V gene sequence: CDR1 SGHRS, CDR2 YFSETQ. Written as DNA, the CDR3 is TGCGCCAGCAGCTCTTCGTCCACCGCGAACACCGGGGAGCTGTTTTTT. This translates into CASSSSSTANTGELFF.

As concerns this clonotype: This likely comes from a read error, as the CDR3 has no conserved phenylalanine or tryptophan at its end. The chain joins TRBV10-3 to TRBJ2-5, with D uncertain. V gave up 8 bases and J gave up 0 bases, with 13 bases separating them. Per germline, CDR1 ENHRY and CDR2 SYGVKD. The CDR3 is 14 amino acids. CDR3 sequence (DNA): TGTGCCATCCGTGGTAGCTCTTACCAAGAGACCCAGTACTTG. Translated: CAIRGSSYQETQYL.

In its sample, this clonotype was seen a few times. The rearrangement joins TRBV5-1 to TRBJ2-7; a weak D match, TRBD2 (5 bases). There are 14 residues in the CDR3. The V gene's germline CDR1 is SGHRS and CDR2 YFSETQ. V was cut by 0 bases and J by 4 bases, with 11 bases left in between. The CDR3 sequence: CASSLETEGYEQYF. The DNA of the CDR3 is TGCGCCAGCAGCTTGGAGACCGAGGGTTACGAGCAGTACTTC.

This chain links TRBV6-2 or TRBV6-3 with TRBJ1-5, with D possibly TRBD1 on 5 matching bases. The germline V gene encodes CDR1 MNHEY and CDR2 SVGEGT. V was pared by 5 bases and J by 2 bases, with 13 bases between. The CDR3 totals 15 residues. The CDR3 nucleotides read TGTGCCAGCAGTCCAGACAGTAGTGGCAATCAGCCCCAGCATTTT. Residues: CASSPDSSGNQPQHF.